This entry lists 14 T cell receptor beta chains sequenced from one sample in a study of CD8+CD57+ T cells in acquired aplastic anemia. TCR beta VDJ and CDR3 profiling used genomic DNA as template. MiXCR was run by TCRdb on the reads, yielding one entry per CDR3 protein. The sample records 400,000 to 450,000 distinct CDR3 sequences, roughly 64% being singletons. The source material was sorted CD4+, CD8+, or CD8+CD57+ T cells (not recorded which) from PBMCs. Every receptor here comes from a human donor in good health, serving as a control.

This chain links TRBV14 with TRBJ2-1; 8 bases map to TRBD2. The length of the CDR3 is 15 residues. V shed 7 bases and J 11 bases; nucleotides not matched to a gene: 16. Germline V gene lookup returns CDR1 SGHDN and CDR2 FVKESK. In DNA, the CDR3 is TGTGCCAGCACCGCCCCCGGGAGGGGCAATGAGCAGCAGTTCTTC. Translating gives CASTAPGRGNEQQFF.

V usage is TRBV12-3 or TRBV12-4 and J usage is TRBJ2-5; 8 positions match TRBD1. CDR3 length equals 13 residues. With V trimmed by 7 bases and J by 4 bases, 5 bases remained unmatched. The CDR3 sequence is CASTRDRGETQYF. The CDR3 nucleotides are TGTGCCAGCACCCGAGACAGGGGAGAGACCCAGTACTTC.

Points on this clonotype: Germline and junction disagree at one end, which may indicate a read error. The genes are TRBV12-3 or TRBV12-4 and TRBJ1-6; D call uncertain. The CDR3 covers 13 residues. The CDR3 reads CASRELYSSPLHF. The DNA for the CDR3 is TGTGCCAGCAGGGAGCTTTATAGTTCACCCCTCCACTTT.

In the case of this clonotype: At one end, the junction sequence differs from germline, possibly due to a read error. This chain joins TRBV9 and TRBJ1-2; D is undetermined. There are 16 residues in the CDR3. CDR1 is SGDLS and CDR2 is YYNGEE in the germline V gene. This chain's CDR3 is CATSMLVHTGYFGYTF. The CDR3 nucleotides are TGTGCCACCAGCATGTTGGTCCATACTGGATACTTTGGCTACACCTTC.

This clonotype occurred many times. The chain combines TRBV6-1 with TRBJ2-7; 8 positions agree with TRBD2. Germline V lookup: CDR1 MNHNS, CDR2 SASEGT. The J segment lost 6 bases and the V segment lost 2 bases, leaving 3 bases of the junction unmatched. The CDR3 loop spans 13 amino acids. Written as DNA, the CDR3 is TGTGCCAGCAGTGAACGGGGGGGCGGCGAGCAGTACTTC. Its translation: CASSERGGGEQYF.

The rearrangement uses TRBV7-8 and TRBJ1-6; the D gene is possibly TRBD2 (5 bases). The J call may be incorrect, as the DNA end agrees better with TRBJ2-7. The germline gives CDR1 SGHVS, CDR2 FQNEAQ. This CDR3 is 14 amino acids long. In nucleotides, the CDR3 is TGTGCCAGCAGCTCGCGGGTCGTCTCACCCGAGCAGTACTTC. Its translation: CASSSRVVSPEQYF.

This chain links TRBV6-2 or TRBV6-3 with TRBJ1-6, with D hard to call. Trimming left V 10 bases short and J 11 bases short, with 21 bases between. The CDR3 runs 14 residues. CDR1 is MNHEY, CDR2 SVGEGT, per germline. For the CDR3, the DNA is TGTGCCATCAAGCTCCAGGAATCTAGGACACCCCTCCACTTT. Its protein is CAIKLQESRTPLHF.

The chain uses TRBV9 and TRBJ2-5; D may match TRBD1 or TRBD2 (6 bases each). The CDR3 sequence is 13 residues long. Deletions cut 3 bases from V and 10 bases from J, with 16 bases between. Germline V CDR1 and CDR2: SGDLS, YYNGEE. CDR3: CASSGGADDDQYF. In nucleotides, the CDR3 is TGTGCCAGCAGCGGGGGGGCAGACGACGACCAGTACTTC.

This clonotype has a handful of counts. A much larger clone differs from this one at a single base, so this may be a read error. Here the CDR3 omits its conserved ending phenylalanine or tryptophan, so a read error is the likely source. The chain carries TRBV6-2 or TRBV6-3 and TRBJ1-2; 8 positions agree with TRBD1. Germline V lookup: CDR1 MNHEY, CDR2 SVGEGT. Losses at the gene ends were 6 bases for V and 2 bases for J; bases not matched to a gene: 8. The CDR3 extends over 15 amino acids. The CDR3 here is CASRPRQGINYGYTL. CDR3 nucleotides: TGTGCCAGCAGACCTCGACAGGGGATAAACTATGGCTACACCCTC.

The V and J genes are TRBV5-4 and TRBJ1-1, with a weak D call TRBD1 (5 bases). Per the germline V gene, CDR1 is SGHNT and CDR2 is YYREEE (reference sequence). V lost 4 bases to trimming and J lost 6 bases, with 16 bases between them. CDR3 length equals 14 residues. CDR3 sequence: CASSPAPPGAEAFF. CDR3 in DNA: TGTGCCAGCAGCCCCGCCCCACCGGGGGCTGAAGCTTTCTTT.

A few counts support this clonotype. Just one base apart from a much larger clone, this may be a read error. The V and J genes are TRBV27 and TRBJ2-7, with no clear D. Germline-derived CDR1 and CDR2 are MNHEY and SMNVEV (reference sequence). CDR3 length: 13 amino acids. The CDR3 sequence: CASSLAIGYVQYF. CDR3 bases: TGTGCCAGCAGTTTGGCGATCGGATACGTGCAGTACTTC.

The gene calls are TRBV6-5 and TRBJ1-6; no definite D call. With 2 bases removed from V and 9 bases from J, the gap between germline ends came to 8 bases. CDR1 is MNHEY and CDR2 is SVGAGI in the germline V gene. This CDR3 has 13 amino acids. CDR3 protein: CASSYRLGSPLHF. DNA of the CDR3: TGTGCCAGCAGTTACCGACTCGGTTCACCCCTCCACTTT.

The chain has TRBV7-3 and TRBJ1-2, with a tentative D call TRBD1 (5 bases). In germline, CDR1 is SGHTA, CDR2 FQGTGA. The CDR3 is 15 residues long. Trimming shortened V by 5 bases and J by 8 bases, and 21 bases separated the two germline ends. CDR3: CASSPPRGGTQGYTF. Here the CDR3 DNA reads TGTGCCAGCAGCCCACCGCGGGGGGGGACGCAGGGCTACACCTTC.

The chain joins TRBV9 to TRBJ2-7; D is unresolved. CDR1 SGDLS and CDR2 YYNGEE come from the germline V gene. Trimming took 4 bases from V and 1 from J, leaving 15 bases between them. There are 15 residues in the CDR3. CDR3 residues: CASSQEAGLSYEQYF. Written as DNA, the CDR3 is TGTGCCAGCAGCCAGGAAGCAGGTTTATCCTACGAGCAGTACTTC.